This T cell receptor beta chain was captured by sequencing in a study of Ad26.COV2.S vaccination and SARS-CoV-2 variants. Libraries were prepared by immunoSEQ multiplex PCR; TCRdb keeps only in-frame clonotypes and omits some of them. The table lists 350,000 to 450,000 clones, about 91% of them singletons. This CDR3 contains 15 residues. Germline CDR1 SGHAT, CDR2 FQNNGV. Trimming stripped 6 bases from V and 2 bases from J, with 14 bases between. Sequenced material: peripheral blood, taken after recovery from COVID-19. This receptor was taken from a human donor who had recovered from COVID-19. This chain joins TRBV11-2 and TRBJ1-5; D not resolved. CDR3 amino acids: CASSLSGIRNQPQHF. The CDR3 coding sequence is TGTGCCAGCAGTTTAAGTGGAATTCGCAATCAGCCCCAGCATTTT.